A selection of T cell receptor beta chains follows, all from one sample in a study of vaccination effects on CD4 cells after COVID-19. What these receptors recognize is not known. Method: immunoSEQ multiplex PCR; TCRdb's copy keeps in-frame clones and lacks some. The sample consists of 70,000 or so clones, around 79% of them appearing once. The sample here was CD4+ T cells from PBMCs cultured with HCoV-NL63 spike peptides, taken before COVID-19 vaccination. These receptor sequences come from a human donor who received a COVID-19 vaccine. Both conserved end residues are part of each CDR3. The D gene is left open where the match is weak. Size is omitted from some rows. Given values are once, few, many or a class for expanded clones.

V gene,D gene,J gene,clone size,CDR3 protein,CDR3 DNA
TRBV7-8,-,TRBJ1-6,once,CASSRRHPQNSPLHF,TGTGCCAGCAGTCGTAGACACCCTCAAAATTCACCCCTCCACTTT
TRBV25-1,-,TRBJ2-2,-,CASSDPSRVTGELFF,TGTGCCAGCAGTGACCCTAGCCGAGTCACCGGGGAGCTGTTTTTT
TRBV5-1,-,TRBJ2-3,few,CASSYWTTTDTQYF,TGCGCCAGCAGCTACTGGACTACTACAGATACGCAGTATTTT
TRBV6-4,TRBD1,TRBJ2-1,-,CASSPAWTGGYNEQFF,TGTGCCAGCAGCCCAGCATGGACAGGGGGCTACAATGAGCAGTTCTTC
TRBV29-1,TRBD1,TRBJ2-1,-,CSVGRGRNEQFF,TGCAGCGTTGGCAGGGGGAGAAATGAGCAGTTCTTC
TRBV19,-,TRBJ1-5,-,CASSTSGGHQPQHF,TGTGCCAGTAGTACTTCAGGAGGCCATCAGCCCCAGCATTTT
TRBV18,-,TRBJ2-5,-,CASSPSEETQYF,TGTGCCAGCTCACCTTCGGAAGAGACCCAGTACTTC
TRBV12-5,TRBD1,TRBJ1-5,few,CASGQTGGPNQPQHF,TGTGCTAGTGGGCAAACAGGGGGCCCGAATCAGCCCCAGCATTTT
TRBV20-1,TRBD2,TRBJ2-5,-,CSASDSGGVVETQYF,TGCAGTGCTAGTGACAGCGGGGGGGTGGTTGAGACCCAGTACTTC
TRBV24-1,-,TRBJ1-2,-,CATSETGTLGLTYGYTF,TGTGCCACCAGTGAAACCGGGACACTAGGACTTACCTATGGCTACACCTTC
TRBV7-2,TRBD1,TRBJ1-2,-,CASSNLAGTAFYGYTF,TGTGCCAGCAGCAACTTAGCCGGGACAGCTTTCTATGGCTACACCTTC
TRBV4-3,-,TRBJ2-1,-,CASSQEAVRQRGEQFF,TGCGCCAGCAGCCAAGAAGCGGTGAGGCAGCGCGGTGAGCAGTTCTTC
TRBV5-1,TRBD2,TRBJ2-1,-,CASSGSGGFNEQFF,TGCGCCAGCAGCGGTAGCGGGGGGTTCAATGAGCAGTTCTTC
TRBV7-9,-,TRBJ1-5,few,CASSLVDQPQHF,TGTGCCAGCAGCTTAGTTGATCAGCCCCAGCATTTT
TRBV6-5,TRBD2,TRBJ2-1,-,CASSRLAGGHVEQFF,TGTGCCAGCAGTAGACTAGCGGGGGGGCATGTTGAGCAGTTCTTC
TRBV7-2,-,TRBJ1-2,-,CASSQGSAYGYTF,TGTGCCAGCTCTCAGGGTAGCGCCTATGGCTACACCTTC
TRBV6-6,-,TRBJ1-2,few,CASSYLDYGYTF,TGTGCCAGCAGTTACCTGGACTATGGCTACACCTTC
TRBV2,TRBD1,TRBJ1-1,few,CASGRGQGRAEAFF,TGTGCCAGCGGAAGGGGACAGGGGCGGGCTGAAGCTTTCTTT
TRBV5-1,TRBD1,TRBJ1-2,-,CASSQGQGIEANYGYTF,TGCGCCAGCAGCCAGGGACAGGGGATAGAGGCTAACTATGGCTACACCTTC
TRBV5-1,-,TRBJ2-3,-,CASSSVGEWDTDTQYF,TGCGCCAGCAGCTCCGTGGGGGAGTGGGACACAGATACGCAGTATTTT
TRBV19,-,TRBJ1-5,-,CASSHIQDRGNQPQHF,TGTGCCAGTAGTCATATCCAGGACAGAGGAAATCAGCCCCAGCATTTT
TRBV29-1,-,TRBJ2-3,-,CSGGFGSTDTQYF,TGCAGCGGAGGATTTGGTAGCACAGATACGCAGTATTTT
TRBV12-3/TRBV12-4,-,TRBJ1-1,-,CASSLAENTEAFF,TGTGCCAGCAGTTTAGCAGAGAACACTGAAGCTTTCTTT
TRBV7-2,-,TRBJ2-5,-,CASSPLALGQETQYF,TGTGCCAGCAGCCCTTTAGCTCTCGGCCAAGAGACCCAGTACTTC
TRBV5-6,-,TRBJ1-1,-,CASSKRGLNTEAFF,TGTGCCAGCAGCAAGAGGGGGTTGAACACTGAAGCTTTCTTT
TRBV7-2,-,TRBJ1-5,few,CASSSIGGFSNQPQHF,TGTGCCAGCAGCTCCATAGGGGGGTTCAGCAATCAGCCCCAGCATTTT
TRBV9,TRBD1,TRBJ2-5,-,CASSVHGTGVETQYF,TGTGCCAGCAGCGTTCACGGGACAGGGGTAGAGACCCAGTACTTC
TRBV19,-,TRBJ2-1,-,CASSIEGQTGFYNEQFF,TGTGCCAGTAGTATTGAAGGTCAAACAGGGTTCTACAATGAGCAGTTCTTC
TRBV6-5,-,TRBJ1-2,-,CASSTLATGDYGYTF,TGTGCCAGCAGTACCCTCGCGACAGGCGACTATGGCTACACCTTC
TRBV19,TRBD1,TRBJ1-2,-,CASSSDRGLGGYTF,TGTGCCAGTAGTTCGGACAGGGGGCTAGGTGGCTACACCTTC
TRBV30,-,TRBJ1-1,-,CAWSRTQLGTEAFF,TGTGCCTGGAGCCGAACCCAACTGGGCACTGAAGCTTTCTTT
TRBV2,TRBD2,TRBJ2-5,-,CASSASGGYQETQYF,TGTGCCAGCAGTGCCAGCGGGGGGTACCAAGAGACCCAGTACTTC
TRBV6-1,-,TRBJ1-1,-,CASSEAYRETEAFF,TGTGCCAGCAGTGAAGCATACAGGGAGACTGAAGCTTTCTTT
TRBV4-3,-,TRBJ2-5,-,CASSQANQETQYF,TGCGCCAGCAGCCAGGCTAACCAAGAGACCCAGTACTTC
TRBV29-1,-,TRBJ1-1,few,CSVDPRRGMNTEAFF,TGCAGCGTTGATCCGCGGAGGGGGATGAACACTGAAGCTTTCTTT
TRBV2,-,TRBJ1-2,-,CASSTDWNPYGYTF,TGTGCCAGCAGCACGGACTGGAATCCCTATGGCTACACCTTC
TRBV7-6,-,TRBJ2-6,-,CASSPTIQGTSGANVLTF,TGTGCCAGCAGCCCGACTATACAGGGAACCTCTGGGGCCAACGTCCTGACTTTC
TRBV7-9,-,TRBJ2-1,-,CAGAPYNEQFF,TGTGCCGGTGCGCCCTACAATGAGCAGTTCTTC
TRBV7-2,-,TRBJ2-2,-,CASSLARVPGELFF,TGTGCCAGCAGCTTAGCCAGGGTCCCCGGGGAGCTGTTTTTT
TRBV4-1,-,TRBJ1-6,-,CASSQENDPGAYNSPLHF,TGCGCCAGCAGCCAAGAAAACGACCCCGGGGCCTATAATTCACCCCTCCACTTT
TRBV28,TRBD1,TRBJ1-5,-,CASSLHRTGSQPQHF,TGTGCCAGCAGTTTGCACAGGACAGGCAGTCAGCCCCAGCATTTT
TRBV7-2,-,TRBJ1-3,-,CASSLESGNTIYF,TGTGCCAGCAGCTTAGAGTCTGGAAACACCATATATTTT
TRBV6-1,-,TRBJ2-2,-,CASSEGTGELFF,TGTGCCAGCAGTGAAGGAACCGGGGAGCTGTTTTTT
TRBV10-1,-,TRBJ1-1,-,CASSESGTIAFF,TGCGCCAGCAGTGAATCCGGGACTATCGCTTTCTTT
TRBV2,TRBD1,TRBJ1-2,-,CASSQTGPYGYTF,TGTGCCAGCAGTCAGACAGGGCCCTATGGCTACACCTTC
TRBV11-2,-,TRBJ2-2,-,CASRHYSPGELFF,TGTGCCAGCAGACATTACAGCCCCGGGGAGCTGTTTTTT
TRBV4-1,TRBD1,TRBJ1-3,-,CASSRTGTVLSGNTIYF,TGCGCCAGCAGCCGAACCGGGACAGTCCTCTCTGGAAACACCATATATTTT
TRBV9,-,TRBJ2-6,-,CASSPNTGANVLTF,TGTGCCAGCAGCCCAAATACTGGGGCCAACGTCCTGACTTTC
TRBV5-5,-,TRBJ1-1,-,CASSLDRVMELGAFF,TGTGCCAGCAGCTTGGATAGGGTCATGGAGCTAGGGGCTTTCTTT
TRBV5-1,-,TRBJ1-3,-,CASSQTESGNTIYF,TGCGCCAGCAGCCAAACAGAAAGCGGAAACACCATATATTTT
TRBV6-5,-,TRBJ2-1,-,CASSWDFNEQFF,TGTGCCAGCAGTTGGGACTTCAATGAGCAGTTCTTC
TRBV18,TRBD1,TRBJ2-6,-,CASSPGQALNSGANVLTF,TGTGCCAGCTCACCAGGACAGGCCCTCAACTCTGGGGCCAACGTCCTGACTTTC
TRBV5-1,TRBD1,TRBJ1-1,-,CASSGTLDRFPTEAFF,TGCGCCAGCAGCGGGACCCTGGACAGGTTCCCCACTGAAGCTTTCTTT